This passage covers 28 T cell receptor beta chains from one sample sequenced in a study of blood T cell repertoires in COVID-19 (dated by TCRdb to the early 2020s). The library was generated by the immunoSEQ multiplex PCR assay. The clones in this table, taken by TCRdb from immuneACCESS, are in-frame only. Not every clone is retained; where verified, under half of the shortfall comes from an unresolved V gene, and the cause of the rest is unknown. Present in this sample are 360,000 or so clones, 80% to 85% of which were seen just once. The top ten clones comprise about 4.9% of the sample. The specimen sequenced was PBMCs or T cells enriched from blood (not recorded which). These TCRs come from a woman in her 50s who had recovered from COVID-19.

This rearrangement joins TRBV10-3 to TRBJ2-3; 10 bases align to TRBD2. Unmatched junction bases numbered 2, after V lost 2 bases and J lost 3 bases. There are 15 residues in the CDR3. Germline V gene lookup returns CDR1 ENHRY and CDR2 SYGVKD. The CDR3 region has the DNA TGTGCCATCAGTGAGGGTAGCGGGAGGACAGATACGCAGTATTTT. It specifies CAISEGSGRTDTQYF.

The table lists this clone with a count of one. The chain is built from TRBV7-2 and TRBJ1-2; perhaps TRBD1 as D (5 bases). V was shortened by 6 bases and J by 5 bases, with 7 bases between the two germline ends. CDR3 size: 11 residues. In germline, CDR1 is SGHTA, CDR2 FQGNSA. The CDR3 loop is CASRRGYGYTF. CDR3 in DNA: TGTGCCAGCAGAAGGGGATATGGCTACACCTTC.

The chain is built from TRBV7-2 and TRBJ2-2, with TRBD2 matching over 11 bases. Looked up from germline, CDR1 is SGHTA and CDR2 is FQGNSA. The CDR3 runs 15 residues. The trim removed 6 bases at V and 3 bases at J, leaving 3 bases unmatched. The DNA for the CDR3 is TGTGCCAGCAGGATAGCGGGGGGGTACACCGGGGAGCTGTTTTTT. This codes for CASRIAGGYTGELFF. Full variable domain (remainder filled in from reference TRBV7-2 and TRBJ2-2): GAGVSQSPSNKVTEKGKDVELRCDPISGHTALYWYRQSLGQGLEFLIYFQGNSAPDKSGLPSDRFSAERTGGSVSTLTIQRTQQEDSAVYLCASRIAGGYTGELFFGEGSRLTVL.

The rearrangement joins TRBV2 to TRBJ1-2; D not certain. This CDR3 contains 14 residues. CDR1 is SNHLY, CDR2 FYNNEI, per germline. Trimming pared 9 bases from V and 2 bases from J, leaving 16 bases between. The CDR3 DNA reads as TGTGCCAGAACCTGGCAGGTCCCCAACTATGGCTACACCTTC. Encoded protein: CARTWQVPNYGYTF.

CDR3 nucleotides: TGTGCCAGTAAGTCAGTAGGAGACAGGGTCGAAGCTTTCTTT. It encodes CASKSVGDRVEAFF. This chain uses TRBV6-5 with TRBJ1-1; TRBD1 aligns across 7 bases. CDR3 length: 14 residues. The V and J ends lost 9 bases and 8 bases, in that order; junction bases with no gene match: 15. Germline V gene lookup returns CDR1 MNHEY and CDR2 SVGAGI.

This clone was counted once. The chain recombines TRBV18 with TRBJ1-3; TRBD1 aligns across 12 bases. The CDR3 runs 19 residues. From germline, CDR1 is KGHSH and CDR2 LQKENI. V lost 1 base to trimming and J lost 2 bases; unmatched junction nucleotides: 9. The CDR3 DNA follows: TGTGCCAGCTCACCACTCTCCGGGACAGGGGGCTGGACTGGAAACACCATATATTTT. As protein: CASSPLSGTGGWTGNTIYF. Based on the CDR3 plus reference TRBV18 and TRBJ1-3, the full variable domain is NAGVMQNPRHLVRRRGQEARLRCSPMKGHSHVYWYRQLPEEGLKFMVYLQKENIIDESGMPKERFSAEFPKEGPSILRIQQVVRGDSAAYFCASSPLSGTGGWTGNTIYFGEGSWLTVV.

This chain links TRBV19 with TRBJ1-1; maybe TRBD1 (5 bases). The CDR3 spans 14 residues. V was shortened by 5 bases and J by 0 bases, with 10 bases between the two germline ends. Germline V CDR1 and CDR2: LNHDA, SQIVND (reference sequence). CDR3: CASSPWDLNTEAFF. As DNA, the CDR3 is TGTGCCAGTAGTCCCTGGGACTTGAACACTGAAGCTTTCTTT.

This chain joins TRBV15 and TRBJ1-1; weak D call: TRBD1 (5 bases). V was shortened by 4 bases and J by 3 bases, with 9 bases between the two germline ends. CDR3 length: 13 residues. From germline, CDR1 is LNHNV and CDR2 YYDKDF (reference sequence). The CDR3 nucleotides read TGTGCCACCAGCACCCGGGGGGACACTGAAGCTTTCTTT. Protein product: CATSTRGDTEAFF.

The CDR3 DNA is TGTGCCAGCTCACACCCCGGGACAGGGAAGTCATCTGAAGCTTTCTTT. It specifies CASSHPGTGKSSEAFF. The chain links TRBV18 to TRBJ1-1, with 9 nucleotides matching TRBD1. This CDR3 has 16 residues. Germline CDR1 reads KGHSH; CDR2 reads LQKENI. The V and J ends lost 4 bases and 6 bases, in that order; junction bases with no gene match: 12.

The rearrangement links TRBV27 to TRBJ1-1; D may be TRBD1 (5 bases). Germline CDR1 reads MNHEY; CDR2 reads SMNVEV (reference sequence). V lost 2 bases and J 4 bases, leaving 11 bases between the germline ends. The CDR3 covers 14 residues. The CDR3 region is CASSLLDSTTEAFF. For the CDR3, the DNA is TGTGCCAGCAGTTTACTAGACAGTACCACTGAAGCTTTCTTT.

The CDR3 coding sequence is TGTGCCACAAACCCTAAACTCACTAGCACAGATACGCAGTATTTT. Protein product: CATNPKLTSTDTQYF. V gene TRBV7-9 combines with J gene TRBJ2-3; D unclear. The CDR3 consists of 15 residues. With 10 bases removed from V and 0 bases from J, the gap between germline ends came to 17 bases. The V gene's germline CDR1 is SEHNR and CDR2 FQNEAQ (reference sequence).

The chain's CDR3 is CASSFGTGAGAEAFF. The CDR3, as DNA: TGTGCCAGCAGCTTCGGGACAGGGGCGGGCGCTGAAGCTTTCTTT. The chain couples TRBV7-8 to TRBJ1-1; 10 positions agree with TRBD1. The CDR3 sequence is 15 residues long. J lost 6 bases, V lost 3 bases, and 7 bases had no gene match. Germline V lookup: CDR1 SGHVS, CDR2 FQNEAQ.

A few counts support this clone. The gene calls are TRBV7-9 and TRBJ1-6; D unresolved. The CDR3 length is 13 residues. V dropped 8 bases and J dropped 8 bases, with 13 bases sitting between them. Germline loops: CDR1 SEHNR, CDR2 FQNEAQ (reference sequence). The CDR3 coding sequence is TGTGCCAGCCAGAGGCAGTATGATTCACCCCTCCACTTT. Translated: CASQRQYDSPLHF.

V and J are TRBV5-1 and TRBJ1-1; 7 bases align to TRBD1. After removal of 4 bases from V and 0 bases from J, the junction contained 6 bases not matched to a gene. The CDR3 is 15 amino acids. Germline CDR1 and CDR2: SGHRS and YFSETQ. The CDR3 DNA follows: TGCGCCAGCAGCCCAGGGGGTCACATGAACACTGAAGCTTTCTTT. It codes for CASSPGGHMNTEAFF.

The rearrangement links TRBV14 to TRBJ2-5; possibly TRBD2 for D (5 bases). This CDR3 comprises 15 residues. The V gene lost 2 bases and the J gene lost 5 bases, with 15 bases spanning the gap. Per the germline V gene, CDR1 is SGHDN and CDR2 is FVKESK. The CDR3 DNA reads as TGTGCCAGCAGCCAATCTGACCTAGCTCGGGAGACCCAGTACTTC. Translated: CASSQSDLARETQYF.

The chain combines TRBV15 with TRBJ2-7; D unclear. V dropped 6 bases and J dropped 2 bases, with 11 bases sitting between them. CDR3 size: 13 residues. The germline gives CDR1 LNHNV, CDR2 YYDKDF (reference sequence). The CDR3 DNA reads TGTGCCACCAGGGCCCCCGCGGCCTACGAGCAGTACTTC. This codes for CATRAPAAYEQYF.

The chain recombines TRBV4-2 with TRBJ1-1, with 8 bases aligning to TRBD1. The V gene's germline CDR1 is LGHNA and CDR2 YNFKEQ. The CDR3 runs to 17 residues. Losses at the gene ends were 3 bases for V and 1 base for J; bases not matched to a gene: 10. The CDR3 sequence is CASSQSAQGASNTEAFF. CDR3 DNA sequence: TGTGCCAGCAGCCAGTCCGCCCAGGGGGCTTCGAACACTGAAGCTTTCTTT.

The V call is TRBV7-9, the J call TRBJ2-2; 9 bases are shared with TRBD1. Per germline, CDR1 SEHNR and CDR2 FQNEAQ (reference sequence). V dropped 3 bases and J dropped 7; count of bases not matched to a gene: 9. The CDR3 sequence is 16 residues long. The CDR3 is CASSFPRDRADGELFF. CDR3 sequence (DNA): TGTGCCAGCAGCTTCCCCCGGGACAGGGCGGACGGGGAGCTGTTTTTT.

V is TRBV11-1 and J is TRBJ1-1; D is undetermined. The CDR3 extends over 12 amino acids. Per the germline V gene, CDR1 is SGHAT and CDR2 is FQDESV (reference sequence). Trimming removed 5 bases at V and 6 bases at J, with 10 bases between. CDR3 sequence reads: CASSLLGSEAFF. The CDR3 region has the DNA TGTGCCAGCAGCCTGCTTGGCTCTGAAGCTTTCTTT.

The gene calls are TRBV5-1 and TRBJ2-4, with D tentatively TRBD2 (5 bases). The CDR3 length is 14 residues. Per the germline V gene, CDR1 is SGHRS and CDR2 is YFSETQ. V lost 5 bases, J lost 8 bases, and 17 bases lay in between. The CDR3 here is CASSGSGGGDIQYF. CDR3 coding DNA: TGCGCCAGCAGTGGGAGTGGAGGAGGTGACATTCAGTACTTC.

This clone appeared a single time. The V gene is TRBV19, the J gene TRBJ2-7; no firm D call. The CDR3 covers 13 residues. The germline V gene has CDR1 LNHDA and CDR2 SQIVND (reference sequence). Trimming cost V 3 bases and J 0 bases, with 6 bases left between them. As DNA, the CDR3 is TGTGCCAGTAGTATTCCCTACTCCTACGAGCAGTACTTC. This encodes CASSIPYSYEQYF. Filled out from reference TRBV19 and TRBJ2-7, the complete variable domain reads DGGITQSPKYLFRKEGQNVTLSCEQNLNHDAMYWYRQDPGQGLRLIYYSQIVNDFQKGDIAEGYSVSREKKESFPLTVTSAQKNPTAFYLCASSIPYSYEQYFGPGTRLTVT.

The V gene is TRBV7-9, the J gene TRBJ1-2; D not resolved. Germline lookup yields CDR1 SEHNR and CDR2 FQNEAQ (reference sequence). V was pared by 1 base and J by 8 bases, with 8 bases between. The CDR3 has 12 amino acids. In nucleotides, the CDR3 is TGTGCCAGCAGCTTAGGACCTAGAGGCTACACCTTC. Amino acid sequence: CASSLGPRGYTF.

The gene calls are TRBV3-1 (or the pseudogene TRBV3-2) and TRBJ2-7; 8 nucleotides line up with TRBD1. Per germline, CDR1 LGHDT and CDR2 YNNKEL (reference sequence). Trimming took 4 bases from V and 9 from J; bases not matched to a gene: 8. This CDR3 is built from 13 residues. CDR3 nucleotides: TGTGCCAGCAGCCTTGGGACAGGCGTGGGGCAGTACTTC. It encodes CASSLGTGVGQYF.

This chain joins TRBV11-3 and TRBJ2-7; TRBD1 matches at 7 bases. Germline values: CDR1 SGHNT, CDR2 YENEEA. This CDR3 spans 13 amino acids. Losses at the gene ends were 6 bases for V and 3 bases for J; bases not matched to a gene: 5. CDR3 protein: CASRPTGVYEQYF. The CDR3 DNA follows: TGTGCCAGCAGGCCAACAGGGGTCTACGAGCAGTACTTC.

The rearrangement links TRBV6-1 to TRBJ1-1; D may be TRBD1 (5 bases). This CDR3 contains 13 residues. Germline loops: CDR1 MNHNS, CDR2 SASEGT. The V end was cut by 3 bases, the J end by 6 bases, with 11 bases between. CDR3 nucleotides: TGTGCCAGCAGTGATGGCAGGGCCGCTGAAGCTTTCTTT. Its translation is CASSDGRAAEAFF.

V usage is TRBV2 and J usage is TRBJ2-3, with TRBD2 matching 9 bases. The CDR3 covers 15 residues. The V gene's germline CDR1 is SNHLY and CDR2 FYNNEI. V gave up 3 bases and J gave up 2 bases; unmatched junction bases: 3. CDR3 bases: TGTGCCAGCAGTGACCTAGCGGGGAACACAGATACGCAGTATTTT. Encoded protein: CASSDLAGNTDTQYF.

This clone has only one observation. The chain combines TRBV28 with TRBJ1-1; 9 bases fit TRBD1. Germline values: CDR1 MDHEN, CDR2 SYDVKM. The CDR3 is 14 residues long. V lost 4 bases to trimming and J lost 3 bases; unmatched junction nucleotides: 3. CDR3 protein: CASSSRQGDTEAFF. CDR3 sequence (DNA): TGTGCCAGCAGTTCACGACAGGGGGACACTGAAGCTTTCTTT.

The chain employs TRBV5-5 and TRBJ2-7; D perhaps matches TRBD1 (5 bases). V was cut by 1 base and J by 3 bases, with 17 bases left in between. The CDR3 is 16 amino acids. From germline, CDR1 is SGHKS and CDR2 YYEKEE (reference sequence). The CDR3 nucleotides read TGTGCCAGCAGCTTGCAGTTAAGGGGCTCCAACTACGAGCAGTACTTC. This gives the protein CASSLQLRGSNYEQYF. Full variable domain (rest looked up from reference TRBV5-5 and TRBJ2-7): DAGVTQSPTHLIKTRGQQVTLRCSPISGHKSVSWYQQVLGQGPQFIFQYYEKEERGRGNFPDRFSARQFPNYSSELNVNALLLGDSALYLCASSLQLRGSNYEQYFGPGTRLTVT.